The sequence of this T cell receptor (beta chain) was determined in a study of cytomegalovirus exposure and HLA in healthy donors. General study points: Altogether, 170 or so TCR beta chains were recorded as cytomegalovirus-associated.

This CDR3 region has 15 residues. Trimming shortened V by 7 bases and J by 1 base, and 14 bases separated the two germline ends. Germline CDR1 reads MNHNY; CDR2 reads SVGAGI (reference sequence). Comments on this clone: Its antigen is still unknown.

Some clones are missing from TCRdb's copy, which holds only in-frame ones; the method was immunoSEQ multiplex PCR. The sample yields roughly 80,000 clones, more than 75% seen once. This rearrangement joins TRBV6-6 to TRBJ1-5; D is perhaps TRBD1 (6 bases). Sequencing was done on a sample of PBMCs. The TCR sequence derives from a man aged 25 to 40 in good health and CMV-seronegative. The CDR3 DNA sequence: TGTGCCAGCAACTCACAGGGTCAGAGCAATCAGCCCCAGCATTTT. Its translation is CASNSQGQSNQPQHF.